One T cell receptor (beta chain) is described in this entry. This sample was taken from a study of T-cell reconstitution after alpha-beta-depleted transplantation in children. Using unique molecular identifiers, the investigators prepared the TCRbeta library. TCRdb analysed the PCR reads with MiXCR anew, one entry per CDR3 protein. There are roughly 500,000 distinct CDR3 sequences in the sample; around 17% occur only once, and over 3% lies in the top ten. Germline lookup yields CDR1 MNHEY and CDR2 SVGEGT. CDR3 size: 14 residues. V lost 6 bases, J lost 0 bases, and 11 bases lay in between. The sample was PBMCs from the stem cell graft donor, taken from the stem cell graft. The TCR originated in a human donor who donated a stem cell graft to a child with acute lymphoblastic leukemia. The chain couples TRBV6-2 or TRBV6-3 to TRBJ1-1; D might be TRBD1 (5 bases). The CDR3 loop reads CASSTGPMNTEAFF. As DNA, the CDR3 is TGTGCCAGCAGCACGGGACCGATGAACACTGAAGCTTTCTTT.